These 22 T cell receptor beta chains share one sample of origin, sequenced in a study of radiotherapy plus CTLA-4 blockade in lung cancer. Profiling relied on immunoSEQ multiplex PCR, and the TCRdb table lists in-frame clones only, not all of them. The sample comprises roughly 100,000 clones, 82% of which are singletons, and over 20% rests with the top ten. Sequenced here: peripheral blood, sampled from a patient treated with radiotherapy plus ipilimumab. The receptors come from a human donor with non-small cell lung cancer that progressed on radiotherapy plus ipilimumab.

The CDR3 DNA sequence: TGTGCCAGCAGTCCTGACAGGGGGGACGAGCAGTACTTC. The encoded protein is CASSPDRGDEQYF. This chain uses TRBV2 with TRBJ2-7; 9 bases are shared with TRBD1. With 5 bases clipped from V and 5 bases from J, the junction kept 4 bases outside the gene matches. CDR3 length: 13 residues. The germline gives CDR1 SNHLY, CDR2 FYNNEI.

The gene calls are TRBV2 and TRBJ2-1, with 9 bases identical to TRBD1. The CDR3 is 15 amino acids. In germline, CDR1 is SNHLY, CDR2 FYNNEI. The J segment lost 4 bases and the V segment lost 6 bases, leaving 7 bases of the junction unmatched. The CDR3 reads CASRIDRGEYNEQFF. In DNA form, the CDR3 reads TGTGCCAGCAGGATTGACAGGGGGGAATACAATGAGCAGTTCTTC.

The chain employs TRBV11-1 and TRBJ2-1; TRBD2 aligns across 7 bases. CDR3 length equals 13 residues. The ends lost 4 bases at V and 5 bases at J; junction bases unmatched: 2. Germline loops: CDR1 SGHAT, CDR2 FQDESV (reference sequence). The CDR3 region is CASSSLADNEQFF. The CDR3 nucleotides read TGTGCCAGCAGCTCCCTAGCGGACAATGAGCAGTTCTTC.

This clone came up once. The CDR3 protein is CASSFDRGGSPLHF. CDR3 in DNA: TGTGCCAGCAGTTTCGACAGGGGCGGCTCACCCCTCCACTTT. V and J are TRBV27 and TRBJ1-6, with 8 bases lining up with TRBD1. The CDR3 spans 14 residues. CDR1 is MNHEY and CDR2 is SMNVEV in the germline V gene (reference sequence). Trimming took 3 bases from V and 10 from J; bases not matched to a gene: 5.

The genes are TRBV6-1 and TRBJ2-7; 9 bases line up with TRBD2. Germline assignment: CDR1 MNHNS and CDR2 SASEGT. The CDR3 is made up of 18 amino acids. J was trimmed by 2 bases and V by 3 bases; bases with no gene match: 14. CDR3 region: CASSDPSSTSGRPYEQYV. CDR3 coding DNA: TGTGCCAGCAGTGACCCCTCCTCGACTAGCGGAAGACCCTACGAGCAGTACGTC.

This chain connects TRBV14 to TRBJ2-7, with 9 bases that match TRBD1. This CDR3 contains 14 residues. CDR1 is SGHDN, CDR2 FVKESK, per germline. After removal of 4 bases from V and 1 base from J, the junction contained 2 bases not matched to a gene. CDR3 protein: CASSRGTGSYEQYF. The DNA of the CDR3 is TGTGCCAGCAGCCGGGGGACAGGGTCCTACGAGCAGTACTTC.

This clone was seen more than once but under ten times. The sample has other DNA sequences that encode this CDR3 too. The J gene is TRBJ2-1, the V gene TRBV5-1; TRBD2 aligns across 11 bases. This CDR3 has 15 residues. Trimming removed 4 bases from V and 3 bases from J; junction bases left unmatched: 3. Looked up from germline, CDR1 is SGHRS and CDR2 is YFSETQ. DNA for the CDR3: TGCGCCAGCAGCCCCACTAGCGGGAGCTACAATGAGCAGTTCTTC. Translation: CASSPTSGSYNEQFF.

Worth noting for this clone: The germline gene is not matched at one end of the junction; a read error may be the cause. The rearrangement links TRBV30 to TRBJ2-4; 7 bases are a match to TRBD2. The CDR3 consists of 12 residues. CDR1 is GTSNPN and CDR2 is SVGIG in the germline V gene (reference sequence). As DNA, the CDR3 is TGTGCCTGGAGGCGGGCTAGCGGTCGGGAAGCCTTC. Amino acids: CAWRRASGREAF.

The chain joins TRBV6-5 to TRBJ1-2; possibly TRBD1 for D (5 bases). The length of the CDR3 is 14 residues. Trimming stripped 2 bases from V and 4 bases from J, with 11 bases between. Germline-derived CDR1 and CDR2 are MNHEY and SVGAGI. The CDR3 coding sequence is TGTGCCAGCAGTTACGGGGGGGTCCCCTATGGCTACACCTTC. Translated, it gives CASSYGGVPYGYTF.

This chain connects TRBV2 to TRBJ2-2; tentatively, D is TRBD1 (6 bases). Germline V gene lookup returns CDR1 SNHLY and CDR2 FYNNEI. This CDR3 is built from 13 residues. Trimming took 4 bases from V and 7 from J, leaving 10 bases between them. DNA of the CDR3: TGTGCCAGCAGTGGGGACATACTCGGGGAGCTGTTTTTT. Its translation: CASSGDILGELFF.

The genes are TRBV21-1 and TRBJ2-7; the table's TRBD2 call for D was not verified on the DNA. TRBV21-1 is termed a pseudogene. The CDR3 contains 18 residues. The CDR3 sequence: CASSSSGTSGAKTYEQYF. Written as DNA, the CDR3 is TGTGCCAGCAGCAGTTCCGGGACTAGCGGGGCCAAAACCTACGAGCAGTACTTC.

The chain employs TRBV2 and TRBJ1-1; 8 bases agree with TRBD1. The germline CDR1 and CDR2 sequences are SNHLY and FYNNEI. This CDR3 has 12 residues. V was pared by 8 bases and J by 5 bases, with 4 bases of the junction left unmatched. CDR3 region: CASQGARTEAFF. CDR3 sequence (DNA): TGTGCCAGCCAGGGGGCGCGTACTGAAGCTTTCTTT.

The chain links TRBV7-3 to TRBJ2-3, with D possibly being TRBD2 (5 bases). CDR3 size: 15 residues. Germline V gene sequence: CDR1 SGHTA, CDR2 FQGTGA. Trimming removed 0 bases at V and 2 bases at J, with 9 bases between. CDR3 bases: TGTGCCAGCAGCTTAACTAGCGATCTCACAGATACGCAGTATTTT. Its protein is CASSLTSDLTDTQYF.

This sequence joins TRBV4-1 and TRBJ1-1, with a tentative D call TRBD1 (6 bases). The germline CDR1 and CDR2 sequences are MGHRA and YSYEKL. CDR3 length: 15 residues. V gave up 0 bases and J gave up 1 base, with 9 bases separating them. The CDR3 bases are TGCGCCAGCAGCCAAGAGGCAGGGGCGAACACTGAAGCTTTCTTT. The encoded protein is CASSQEAGANTEAFF.

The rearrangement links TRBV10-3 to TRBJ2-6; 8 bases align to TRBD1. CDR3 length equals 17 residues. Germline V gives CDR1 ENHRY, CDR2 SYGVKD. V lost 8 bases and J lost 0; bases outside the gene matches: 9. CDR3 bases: TGTGCCATCGGGGGGACAGGCCAATACTCTGGGGCCAACGTCCTGACTTTC. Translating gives CAIGGTGQYSGANVLTF.

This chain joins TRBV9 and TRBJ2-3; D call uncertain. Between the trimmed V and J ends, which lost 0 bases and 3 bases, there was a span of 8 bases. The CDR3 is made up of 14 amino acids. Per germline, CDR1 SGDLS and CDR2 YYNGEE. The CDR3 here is CASSVGLGTDTQYF. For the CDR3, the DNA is TGTGCCAGCAGCGTAGGGCTAGGTACAGATACGCAGTATTTT.

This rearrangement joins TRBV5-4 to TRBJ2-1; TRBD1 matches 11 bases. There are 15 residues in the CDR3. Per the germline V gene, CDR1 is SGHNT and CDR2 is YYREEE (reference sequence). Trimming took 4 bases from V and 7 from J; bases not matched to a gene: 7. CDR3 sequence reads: CASSLGQGARNEQFF. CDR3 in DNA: TGTGCCAGCAGCCTCGGACAGGGGGCGCGGAATGAGCAGTTCTTC.

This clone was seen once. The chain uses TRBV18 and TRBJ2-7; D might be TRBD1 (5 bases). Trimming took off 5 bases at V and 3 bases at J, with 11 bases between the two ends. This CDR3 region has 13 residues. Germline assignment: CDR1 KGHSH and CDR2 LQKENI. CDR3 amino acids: CASSKQADYEQYF. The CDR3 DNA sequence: TGTGCCAGCTCAAAACAGGCCGACTACGAGCAGTACTTC.

The CDR3 nucleotides are TGTGCCAGTAGTCAAACTAGCGGAGACACCGGGGAGCTGTTTTTT. Protein product: CASSQTSGDTGELFF. The chain carries TRBV19 and TRBJ2-2, with 8 bases lining up with TRBD2. Germline values: CDR1 LNHDA, CDR2 SQIVND (reference sequence). V was pared by 5 bases and J by 3 bases, with 5 bases of the junction left unmatched. This CDR3 has 15 residues.

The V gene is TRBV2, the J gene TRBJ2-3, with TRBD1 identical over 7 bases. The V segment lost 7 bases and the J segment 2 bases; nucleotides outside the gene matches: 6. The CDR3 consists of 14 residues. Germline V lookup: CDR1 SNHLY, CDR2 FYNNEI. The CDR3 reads CASKRGQTTDTQYF. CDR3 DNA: TGTGCCAGCAAGAGGGGACAGACCACAGATACGCAGTATTTT.

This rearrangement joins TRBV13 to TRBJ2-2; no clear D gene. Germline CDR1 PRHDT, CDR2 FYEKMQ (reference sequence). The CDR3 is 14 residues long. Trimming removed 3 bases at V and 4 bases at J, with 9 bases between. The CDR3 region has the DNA TGTGCCAGCAGCTTCGCGACAAGCACCGGGGAGCTGTTTTTT. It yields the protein CASSFATSTGELFF.

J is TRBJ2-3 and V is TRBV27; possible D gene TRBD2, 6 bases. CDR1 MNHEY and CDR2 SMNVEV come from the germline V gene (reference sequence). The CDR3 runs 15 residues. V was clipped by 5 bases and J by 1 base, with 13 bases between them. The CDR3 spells CASSPEGRGTDTQYF. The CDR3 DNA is TGTGCCAGCAGTCCGGAGGGCCGGGGCACAGATACGCAGTATTTT.